This note documents a single T cell receptor (beta chain) sequence. Its antigen is still unknown. The data belong to a study of CXCR3-negative and CXCR3-positive naive CD8 T cells. The study's findings and limits: Relative to memory CD8+ cells, whose diversity was much lower, both naive subsets had comparably high diversity. Cryopreservation partially decreased CXCR3 expression, and most assays used fresh PBMCs. CXCR3-positive naive cells had more hydrophobic TRB CDR3s than CXCR3-negative naive cells.

The TRB libraries of cDNA were built by UMI-labeled 5' RACE. TCRdb reanalyzed the 5' RACE reads and collapses them to one entry per CDR3 protein, without DNA. The sample has tens of thousands of distinct CDR3 sequences. The germline V gene has CDR1 SQVTM and CDR2 ANQGSEA. This CDR3 is 13 amino acids long. Source material: naive CXCR3+ CD8+ T cells from blood. The subset was: CD45RO-CCR7+CD27+CD95- naive CD8+ T cells expressing CXCR3 (TNR3+). This sequence was found in a human donor in good health. Some clones in this sample may be carry-over from other donors' samples. The chain has TRBV29-1 and TRBJ2-7. CDR3: CSVEDLNNVEQYF.